Following are 7 T cell receptor beta chains from one sample sequenced in a study of blood T cell repertoires in COVID-19 (dated by TCRdb to about 2020). Libraries came from the immunoSEQ multiplex PCR assay. The immuneACCESS repertoire file appears here via TCRdb, limited to in-frame rearrangements. These files lack a portion of the clones; in checked studies, under half of the deficit traces to unresolved V genes, and the cause of the others is not known. The sample includes fewer than 200,000 clones, with roughly 90% observed a single time. The ten most abundant clones make up 3% to 4% of the sample. Sequencing used peripheral blood. These receptor sequences come from a woman aged 55-75 years who had recovered from COVID-19.

The count of this clone is one. This chain uses TRBV5-1 with TRBJ1-4; TRBD1 matches 10 bases. The germline V gene has CDR1 SGHRS and CDR2 YFSETQ. The CDR3 has 15 residues. V trimming: 0 bases; J trimming: 8 bases; junction bases outside the gene matches: 4. The CDR3, as DNA: TGCGCCAGCAGCTTGGATGGGACAGGGGAAGAAAAACTGTTTTTT. This encodes CASSLDGTGEEKLFF.

The chain uses TRBV2 and TRBJ1-1; 9 nucleotides match TRBD1. CDR1 is SNHLY, CDR2 FYNNEI, per germline. J gave up 1 base and V 6 bases, and 6 bases lay outside the gene matches. The CDR3 length is 15 residues. CDR3 in DNA: TGTGCCAGCAGACAGGGGGCTACCGGGAACACTGAAGCTTTCTTT. Its translation: CASRQGATGNTEAFF.

V gene TRBV6-2 or TRBV6-3 combines with J gene TRBJ1-5; 7 bases line up with TRBD1. Germline lookup yields CDR1 MNHEY and CDR2 SVGEGT. The CDR3 has 16 residues. Unmatched junction bases numbered 4, after V lost 0 bases and J lost 2 bases. CDR3 in amino acids: CASSYSTGTGNQPQHF. Written as DNA, the CDR3 is TGTGCCAGCAGTTACTCGACAGGGACGGGCAATCAGCCCCAGCATTTT.

V usage is TRBV5-4 and J usage is TRBJ1-2; 10 nucleotides align to TRBD1. The germline V gene has CDR1 SGHNT and CDR2 YYREEE (reference sequence). V lost 4 bases to trimming and J lost 5 bases; unmatched junction nucleotides: 8. The CDR3 sequence is 15 residues long. CDR3 bases: TGTGCCAGCAGCCTACCGGGACAGGGGACGTATGGCTACACCTTC. As protein: CASSLPGQGTYGYTF.

The chain employs TRBV2 and TRBJ1-2, with TRBD1 as a possible D gene (6 bases). Germline V CDR1 and CDR2: SNHLY, FYNNEI. The V end lost 0 bases, the J end lost 2 bases, and 10 bases lay between the germline ends. CDR3 length: 15 amino acids. This chain's CDR3 is CASSEAPGQNYGYTF. For the CDR3, the DNA is TGTGCCAGCAGTGAAGCGCCAGGACAGAACTATGGCTACACCTTC.

The chain combines TRBV2 with TRBJ2-7; 9 bases are shared with TRBD1. The germline CDR1 and CDR2 sequences are SNHLY and FYNNEI. Trimming took 6 bases from V and 1 from J; bases not matched to a gene: 7. The CDR3 has 15 amino acids. CDR3 loop: CASRPTGQGSYEQYF. The CDR3 DNA follows: TGTGCCAGCAGACCGACGGGACAGGGATCCTACGAGCAGTACTTC.

The genes are TRBV2 and TRBJ1-2; D may be TRBD1 (5 bases). The V and J ends lost 0 bases and 4 bases respectively, with 9 bases between them. From germline, CDR1 is SNHLY and CDR2 FYNNEI. The CDR3 consists of 14 residues. This chain's CDR3 is CASSEALRGYGYTF. In DNA, the CDR3 is TGTGCCAGCAGTGAAGCGCTAAGGGGCTATGGCTACACCTTC.